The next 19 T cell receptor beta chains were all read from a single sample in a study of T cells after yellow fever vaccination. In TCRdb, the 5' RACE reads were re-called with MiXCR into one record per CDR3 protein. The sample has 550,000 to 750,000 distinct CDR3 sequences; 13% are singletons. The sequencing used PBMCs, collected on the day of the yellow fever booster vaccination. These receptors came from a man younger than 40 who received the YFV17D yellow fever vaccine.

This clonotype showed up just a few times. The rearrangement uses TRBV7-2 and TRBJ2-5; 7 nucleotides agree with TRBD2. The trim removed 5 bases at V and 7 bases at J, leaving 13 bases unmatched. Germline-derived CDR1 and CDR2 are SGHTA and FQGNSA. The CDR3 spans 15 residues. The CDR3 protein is CASSQAGEWAGTQYF. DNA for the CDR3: TGTGCCAGCAGCCAGGCGGGGGAGTGGGCCGGGACCCAGTACTTC.

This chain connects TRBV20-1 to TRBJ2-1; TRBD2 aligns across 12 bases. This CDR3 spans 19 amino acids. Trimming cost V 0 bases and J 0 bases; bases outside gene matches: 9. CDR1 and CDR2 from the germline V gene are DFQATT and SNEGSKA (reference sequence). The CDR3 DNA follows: TGCAGTGCTAGAGAGCTTGAGACTAGCGGGGGAAGCTCCTACAATGAGCAGTTCTTC. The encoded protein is CSARELETSGGSSYNEQFF.

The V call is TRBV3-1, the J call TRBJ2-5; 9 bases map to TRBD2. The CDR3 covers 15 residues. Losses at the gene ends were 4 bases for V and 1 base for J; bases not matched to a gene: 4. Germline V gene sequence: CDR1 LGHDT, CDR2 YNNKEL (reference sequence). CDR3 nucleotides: TGTGCCAGCAGCCTCCGGACTAGCGCCCAAGAGACCCAGTACTTC. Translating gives CASSLRTSAQETQYF.

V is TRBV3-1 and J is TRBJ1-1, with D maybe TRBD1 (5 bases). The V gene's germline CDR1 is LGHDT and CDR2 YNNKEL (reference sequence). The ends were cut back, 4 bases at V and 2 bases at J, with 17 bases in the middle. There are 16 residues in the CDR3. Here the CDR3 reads CASSLSGGGHNTEAFF. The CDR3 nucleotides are TGTGCCAGCAGCCTTAGCGGGGGAGGGCACAACACTGAAGCTTTCTTT.

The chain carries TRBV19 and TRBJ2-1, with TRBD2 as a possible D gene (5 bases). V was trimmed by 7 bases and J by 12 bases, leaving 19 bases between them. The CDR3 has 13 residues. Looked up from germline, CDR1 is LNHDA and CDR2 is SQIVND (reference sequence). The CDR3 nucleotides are TGTGCCAGTACCACCGGGGTCCTAAGTACGCAGTTCTTC. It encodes CASTTGVLSTQFF. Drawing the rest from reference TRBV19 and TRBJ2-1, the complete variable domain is DGGITQSPKYLFRKEGQNVTLSCEQNLNHDAMYWYRQDPGQGLRLIYYSQIVNDFQKGDIAEGYSVSREKKESFPLTVTSAQKNPTAFYLCASTTGVLSTQFFGPGTRLTVL.

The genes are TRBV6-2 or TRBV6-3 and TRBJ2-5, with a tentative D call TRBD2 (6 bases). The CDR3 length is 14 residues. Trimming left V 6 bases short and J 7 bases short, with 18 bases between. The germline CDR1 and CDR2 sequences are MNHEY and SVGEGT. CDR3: CASRPAGNQGTQYF. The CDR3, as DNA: TGTGCCAGCAGGCCGGCGGGGAACCAGGGGACCCAGTACTTC.

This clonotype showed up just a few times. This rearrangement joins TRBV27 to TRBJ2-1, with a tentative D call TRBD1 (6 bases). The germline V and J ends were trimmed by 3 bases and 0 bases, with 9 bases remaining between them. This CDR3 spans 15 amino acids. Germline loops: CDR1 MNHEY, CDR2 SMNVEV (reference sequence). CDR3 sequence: CASSFIRGSYNEQFF. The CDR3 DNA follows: TGTGCCAGCAGTTTCATCAGGGGCTCCTACAATGAGCAGTTCTTC.

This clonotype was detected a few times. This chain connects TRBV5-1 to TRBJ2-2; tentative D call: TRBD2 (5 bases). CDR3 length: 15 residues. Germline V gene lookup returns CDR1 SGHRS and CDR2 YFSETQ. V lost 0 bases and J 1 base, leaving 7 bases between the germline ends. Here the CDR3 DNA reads TGCGCCAGCAGCTTGGCAGCGGTGAACACCGGGGAGCTGTTTTTT. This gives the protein CASSLAAVNTGELFF.

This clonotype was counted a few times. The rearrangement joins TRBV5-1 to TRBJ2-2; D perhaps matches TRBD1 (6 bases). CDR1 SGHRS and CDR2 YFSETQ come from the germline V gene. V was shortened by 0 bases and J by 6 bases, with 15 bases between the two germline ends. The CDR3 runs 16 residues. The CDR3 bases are TGCGCCAGCAGCTTGGTTACAGGGTGGATCGCCGGGGAGCTGTTTTTT. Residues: CASSLVTGWIAGELFF.

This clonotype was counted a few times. CDR3 DNA: TGTGCCAGCAGCTTATCAGGAGCGGGCCGTTACAATGAGCAGTTCTTC. Amino acids: CASSLSGAGRYNEQFF. The chain combines TRBV7-9 with TRBJ2-1, with D possibly matching TRBD2 (6 bases). The CDR3 contains 16 residues. V lost 2 bases to trimming and J lost 4 bases, with 15 bases between them. CDR1 SEHNR and CDR2 FQNEAQ come from the germline V gene (reference sequence).

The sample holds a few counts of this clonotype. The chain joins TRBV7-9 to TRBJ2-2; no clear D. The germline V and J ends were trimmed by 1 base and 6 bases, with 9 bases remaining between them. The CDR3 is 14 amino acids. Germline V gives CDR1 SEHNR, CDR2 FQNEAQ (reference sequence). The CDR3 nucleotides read TGTGCCAGCAGCTTAGATAGTCGTCCCGGGGAGCTGTTTTTT. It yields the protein CASSLDSRPGELFF.

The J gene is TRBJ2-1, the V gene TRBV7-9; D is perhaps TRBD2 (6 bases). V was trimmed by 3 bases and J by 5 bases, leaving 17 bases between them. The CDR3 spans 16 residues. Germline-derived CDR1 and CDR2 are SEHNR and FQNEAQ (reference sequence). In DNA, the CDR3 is TGTGCCAGCAGCTTCTACCAAGGAGGGACGAACAATGAGCAGTTCTTC. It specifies CASSFYQGGTNNEQFF.

CDR3 DNA sequence: TGTGCCAGCAGTGAAGGGAGGGTTCAGCCCCAGCATTTT. It codes for CASSEGRVQPQHF. The chain uses TRBV6-1 and TRBJ1-5; D call uncertain. There are 13 residues in the CDR3. Germline CDR1 MNHNS, CDR2 SASEGT. V was clipped by 1 base and J by 6 bases, with 7 bases between them.

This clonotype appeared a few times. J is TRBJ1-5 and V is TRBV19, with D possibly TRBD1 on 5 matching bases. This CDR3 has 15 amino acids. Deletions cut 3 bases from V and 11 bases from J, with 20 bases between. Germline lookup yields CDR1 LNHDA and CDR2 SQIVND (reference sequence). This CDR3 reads CASSMGLRIDSAQHF. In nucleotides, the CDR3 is TGTGCCAGTAGTATGGGCCTGAGGATCGACAGCGCCCAGCATTTT.

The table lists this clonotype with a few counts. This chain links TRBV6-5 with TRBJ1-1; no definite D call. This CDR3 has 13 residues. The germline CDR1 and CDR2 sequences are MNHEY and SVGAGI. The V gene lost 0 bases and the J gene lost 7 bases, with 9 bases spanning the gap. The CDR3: CASSYSEAGEAFF. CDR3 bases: TGTGCCAGCAGTTACTCGGAGGCAGGTGAAGCTTTCTTT.

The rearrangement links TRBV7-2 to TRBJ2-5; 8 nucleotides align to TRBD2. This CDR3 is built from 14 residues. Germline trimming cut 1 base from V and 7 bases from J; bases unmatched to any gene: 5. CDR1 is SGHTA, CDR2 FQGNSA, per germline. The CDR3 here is CASSLESGRGTQYF. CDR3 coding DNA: TGTGCCAGCAGCTTAGAAAGCGGGAGAGGGACCCAGTACTTC.

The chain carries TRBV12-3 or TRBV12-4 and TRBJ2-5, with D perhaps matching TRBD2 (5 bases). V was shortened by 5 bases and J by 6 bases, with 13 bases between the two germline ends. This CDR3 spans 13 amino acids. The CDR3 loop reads CASSPTGWKTQYF. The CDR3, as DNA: TGTGCCAGCAGTCCTACGGGGTGGAAGACCCAGTACTTC.

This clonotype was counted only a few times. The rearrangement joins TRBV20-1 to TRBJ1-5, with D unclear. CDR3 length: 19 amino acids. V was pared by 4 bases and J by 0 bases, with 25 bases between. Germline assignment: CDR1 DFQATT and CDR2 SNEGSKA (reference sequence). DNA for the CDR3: TGCAGTGCTACTCAAGATTATCTGTCGTCCGGATATAGCAATCAGCCCCAGCATTTT. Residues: CSATQDYLSSGYSNQPQHF.

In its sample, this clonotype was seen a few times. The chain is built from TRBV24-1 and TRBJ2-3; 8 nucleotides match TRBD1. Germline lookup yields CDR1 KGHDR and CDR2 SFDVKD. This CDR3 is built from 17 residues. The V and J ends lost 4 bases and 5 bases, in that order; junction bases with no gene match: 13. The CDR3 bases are TGTGCCACCAGTGACCCCCTCGGGCAGGGGGCAGGAGATACGCAGTATTTT. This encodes CATSDPLGQGAGDTQYF.